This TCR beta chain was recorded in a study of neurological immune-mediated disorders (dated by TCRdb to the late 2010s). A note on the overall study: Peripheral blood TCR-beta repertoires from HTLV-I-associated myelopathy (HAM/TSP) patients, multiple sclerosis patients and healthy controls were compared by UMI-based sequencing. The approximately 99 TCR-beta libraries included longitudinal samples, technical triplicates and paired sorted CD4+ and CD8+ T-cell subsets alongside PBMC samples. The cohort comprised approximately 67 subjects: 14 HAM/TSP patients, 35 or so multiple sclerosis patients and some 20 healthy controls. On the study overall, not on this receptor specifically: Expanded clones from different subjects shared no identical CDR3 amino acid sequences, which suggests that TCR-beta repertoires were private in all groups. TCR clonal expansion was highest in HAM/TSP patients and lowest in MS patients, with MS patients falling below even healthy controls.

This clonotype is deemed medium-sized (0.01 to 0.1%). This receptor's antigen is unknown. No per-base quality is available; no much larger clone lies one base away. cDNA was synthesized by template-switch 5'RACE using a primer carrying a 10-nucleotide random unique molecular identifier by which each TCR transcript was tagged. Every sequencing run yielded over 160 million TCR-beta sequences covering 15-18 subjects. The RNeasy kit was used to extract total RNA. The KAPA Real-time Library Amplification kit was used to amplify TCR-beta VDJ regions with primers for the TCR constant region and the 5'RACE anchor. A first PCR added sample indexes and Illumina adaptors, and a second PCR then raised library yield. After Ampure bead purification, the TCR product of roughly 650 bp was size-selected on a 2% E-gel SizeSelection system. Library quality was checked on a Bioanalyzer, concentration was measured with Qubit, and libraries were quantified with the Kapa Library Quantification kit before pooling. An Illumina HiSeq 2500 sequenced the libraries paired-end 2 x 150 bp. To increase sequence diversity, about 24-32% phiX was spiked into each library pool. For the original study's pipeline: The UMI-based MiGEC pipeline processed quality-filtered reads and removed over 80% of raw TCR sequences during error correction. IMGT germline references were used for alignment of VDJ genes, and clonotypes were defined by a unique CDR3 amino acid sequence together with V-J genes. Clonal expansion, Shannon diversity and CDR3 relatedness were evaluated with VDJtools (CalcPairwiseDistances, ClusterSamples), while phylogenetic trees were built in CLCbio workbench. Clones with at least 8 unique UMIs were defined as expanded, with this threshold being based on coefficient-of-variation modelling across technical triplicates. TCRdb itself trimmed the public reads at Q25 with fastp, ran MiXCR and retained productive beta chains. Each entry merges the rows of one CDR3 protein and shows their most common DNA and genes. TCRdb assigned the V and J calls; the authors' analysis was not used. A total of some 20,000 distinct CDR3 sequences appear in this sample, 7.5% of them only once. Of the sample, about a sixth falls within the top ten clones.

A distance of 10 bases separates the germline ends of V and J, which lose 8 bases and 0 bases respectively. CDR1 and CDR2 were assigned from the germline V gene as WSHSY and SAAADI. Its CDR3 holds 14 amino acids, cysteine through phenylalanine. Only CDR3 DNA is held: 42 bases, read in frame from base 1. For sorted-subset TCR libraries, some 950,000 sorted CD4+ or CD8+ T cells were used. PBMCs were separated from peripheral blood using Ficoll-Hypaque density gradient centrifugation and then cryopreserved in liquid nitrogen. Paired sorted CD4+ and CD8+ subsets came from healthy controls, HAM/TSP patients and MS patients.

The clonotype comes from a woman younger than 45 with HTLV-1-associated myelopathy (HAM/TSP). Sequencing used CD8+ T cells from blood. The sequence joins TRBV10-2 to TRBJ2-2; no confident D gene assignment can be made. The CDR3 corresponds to CASGQVTNTGELFF. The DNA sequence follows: TGCGCCAGCGGTCAGGTTACGAACACCGGGGAGCTGTTTTTT.